A selection of T cell receptor beta chains follows, all from one sample in a study of T cell responses to AZD1222 COVID-19 vaccine. Method: immunoSEQ multiplex PCR; TCRdb's copy keeps in-frame clones and lacks some. The sample consists of about 72,000 clones, 75% to 90% of them appearing once. The material was peripheral blood, obtained on day 0 of AZD1222 vaccination. The receptors were sampled from an adult in good health. Each CDR3 is given with its conserved first and last residue. Each record gives: D gene, V gene, clone size, CDR3 length, J gene, CDR3 protein, CDR3 DNA. D genes are given only for firm matches. Size is omitted from some rows. Given values are once, few, many or a class for expanded clones.

TRBD2	TRBV3-1/TRBV3-2	.	18	TRBJ2-3	CASSPGLADFLSTDTQYF	TGTGCCAGCAGCCCGGGACTAGCGGACTTTCTAAGCACAGATACGCAGTATTTT
TRBD2	TRBV5-4	.	15	TRBJ2-1	CASSWGTSGDNEQFF	TGTGCCAGCAGCTGGGGGACTAGCGGGGACAATGAGCAGTTCTTC
.	TRBV12-3/TRBV12-4	.	13	TRBJ2-1	CASSLSPGTGLFF	TGTGCCAGCAGTTTATCCCCCGGGACGGGGCTATTCTTC
.	TRBV4-1	.	13	TRBJ1-1	CASSQDSRAEAFF	TGCGCCAGCAGCCAAGATAGCCGGGCTGAAGCTTTCTTT
.	TRBV7-9	.	13	TRBJ2-3	CASSLAQADTQYF	TGTGCCAGCAGCCTAGCGCAAGCGGATACGCAGTATTTT
TRBD1	TRBV6-6	.	14	TRBJ1-2	CASSDGQAIYGYTF	TGTGCCAGCAGTGACGGACAGGCAATCTATGGCTACACCTTC
.	TRBV7-2	once	15	TRBJ2-1	CASSLGTGPFNEQFF	TGTGCCAGCAGCTTGGGCACAGGCCCTTTTAATGAGCAGTTCTTC
.	TRBV27	.	12	TRBJ2-1	CASSRPYNEQFF	TGTGCCAGCAGTAGACCGTACAATGAGCAGTTCTTC
.	TRBV30	.	13	TRBJ1-2	CAWSENLRVRYTF	TGTGCCTGGAGTGAGAACCTCCGGGTACGCTACACCTTC
.	TRBV19	few	13	TRBJ1-1	CASSGRRGTEAFF	TGTGCCAGTAGCGGCCGGCGGGGCACTGAAGCTTTCTTT
.	TRBV5-1	.	16	TRBJ2-1	CASSLLVARSYNEQFF	TGCGCCAGCAGCTTGTTGGTCGCGAGGTCCTACAATGAGCAGTTCTTC
TRBD2	TRBV3-1/TRBV3-2	once	17	TRBJ2-7	CASSQPPSGRDGCEQYF	TGTGCCAGCAGCCAACCGCCTAGCGGGAGAGACGGTTGCGAGCAGTACTTC
.	TRBV7-9	.	12	TRBJ1-5	CASSSQGQPQHF	TGTGCCAGCAGCTCCCAGGGTCAGCCCCAGCATTTT
.	TRBV7-2	.	12	TRBJ1-1	CASSLRYTEAFF	TGTGCCAGCAGCCTCCGGTACACTGAAGCTTTCTTT
.	TRBV6-5	.	13	TRBJ2-7	CASRTRAPYEQYF	TGTGCCAGCCGAACCCGTGCCCCCTACGAGCAGTACTTC
.	TRBV7-9	.	15	TRBJ1-6	CASSPGDSYNSPLHF	TGTGCCAGCAGCCCCGGTGACTCCTATAATTCACCCCTCCACTTT
TRBD2	TRBV5-1	.	15	TRBJ2-1	CASSLSGGSYNEQFF	TGCGCCAGCAGCCTTAGCGGGGGCTCCTACAATGAGCAGTTCTTC
.	TRBV28	once	14	TRBJ1-3	CASSFRGGPNTIYF	TGTGCCAGCAGTTTCCGGGGCGGACCAAACACCATATATTTT
.	TRBV5-4	.	17	TRBJ2-7	CASSFGWGSTGEDEQYF	TGTGCCAGCAGCTTTGGGTGGGGAAGCACAGGGGAGGACGAGCAGTACTTC
TRBD1	TRBV7-2	.	15	TRBJ2-7	CASSSEPGGAYEQYF	TGTGCCAGCAGCTCGGAGCCAGGGGGCGCCTACGAGCAGTACTTC
TRBD2	TRBV9	.	15	TRBJ2-4	CASSTGLAMENIQYF	TGTGCCAGCAGCACCGGACTAGCGATGGAAAACATTCAGTACTTC
TRBD1	TRBV7-8	once	16	TRBJ1-4	CASSNRDRGLREKLFF	TGTGCCAGCAGCAACCGGGACAGGGGGCTACGCGAAAAACTGTTTTTT
.	TRBV6-1	.	14	TRBJ1-5	CASSDLQGNQPQHF	TGTGCCAGCAGTGACCTACAGGGAAATCAGCCCCAGCATTTT
.	TRBV13	.	15	TRBJ1-1	CASSFRVPAGTEAFF	TGTGCCAGCAGCTTCCGGGTCCCAGCCGGAACTGAAGCTTTCTTT
.	TRBV29-1	.	12	TRBJ1-2	CSVSGTDYGYTF	TGCAGCGTTTCCGGGACGGACTATGGCTACACCTTC
TRBD1	TRBV28	.	16	TRBJ2-1	CASSFLGQGVINEQFF	TGTGCCAGCAGTTTTTTAGGGCAGGGGGTTATCAATGAGCAGTTCTTC
TRBD2	TRBV7-2	.	14	TRBJ2-3	CASSLGGVTDTQYF	TGTGCCAGCAGCTTGGGGGGGGTCACAGATACGCAGTATTTT
.	TRBV7-2	.	15	TRBJ2-1	CASSLRRYSYNEQFF	TGTGCCAGCAGCTTAAGGCGTTACTCCTACAATGAGCAGTTCTTC
TRBD1	TRBV4-1	once	16	TRBJ1-5	CASSQERDRGNQPQHF	TGCGCCAGCAGCCAAGAGCGGGACAGGGGCAATCAGCCCCAGCATTTT
TRBD2	TRBV15	medium-sized	16	TRBJ2-7	CATSRATGTSGYEQYF	TGTGCCACCAGCAGGGCAACCGGGACTAGCGGCTACGAGCAGTACTTC
.	TRBV28	.	15	TRBJ2-5	CASTALTGTGEAQYF	TGTGCCAGCACCGCACTAACGGGAACGGGAGAGGCCCAGTACTTC
.	TRBV28	.	16	TRBJ1-5	CASRGPNWQGFQPQHF	TGTGCCAGCAGAGGCCCCAATTGGCAGGGCTTTCAGCCCCAGCATTTT
TRBD2	TRBV5-1	.	15	TRBJ2-1	CASSLGTSGDNEQFF	TGCGCCAGCAGCTTGGGGACTAGCGGGGATAATGAGCAGTTCTTC
.	TRBV19	.	14	TRBJ2-5	CASSTTGSLETQYF	TGTGCCAGTAGTACTACAGGGTCGCTGGAGACCCAGTACTTC
.	TRBV3-1/TRBV3-2	.	17	TRBJ2-1	CASSQDRRGPMYNEQFF	TGTGCCAGCAGCCAAGACCGACGCGGCCCAATGTACAATGAGCAGTTCTTC
.	TRBV29-1	.	14	TRBJ2-1	CSSAGGSGYNEQFF	TGCAGCAGTGCCGGAGGGAGTGGTTACAATGAGCAGTTCTTC
TRBD1	TRBV6-1	few	16	TRBJ2-6	CASSDTGGSGANVLTF	TGTGCCAGCAGTGACACAGGGGGCTCCGGGGCCAACGTCCTGACTTTC
.	TRBV5-1	.	13	TRBJ1-4	CASKSEGYEKLFF	TGCGCCAGCAAGAGTGAGGGATATGAAAAACTGTTTTTT
.	TRBV10-2	.	12	TRBJ1-1	CASSAVSTEAFF	TGCGCCAGCAGTGCAGTTAGCACTGAAGCTTTCTTT
TRBD1	TRBV5-4	few	15	TRBJ1-1	CASSPGQGLDTEAFF	TGTGCCAGCAGCCCGGGACAGGGCCTAGACACTGAAGCTTTCTTT
.	TRBV28	.	16	TRBJ2-6	CASSPLGEAGANVLTF	TGTGCCAGCAGCCCCCTGGGAGAAGCTGGGGCCAACGTCCTGACTTTC
.	TRBV7-2	.	18	TRBJ2-2	CASSLGISWGINTGELFF	TGTGCCAGCAGCTTAGGGATCTCGTGGGGGATAAACACCGGGGAGCTGTTTTTT
TRBD1	TRBV7-2	.	15	TRBJ1-2	CASSSPRTGDYGYTF	TGTGCCAGCAGCTCACCCCGGACAGGGGACTATGGCTACACCTTC
.	TRBV28	.	13	TRBJ2-2	CASIGQLPGELFF	TGTGCCAGCATCGGACAGTTACCCGGGGAGCTGTTTTTT
.	TRBV28	.	12	TRBJ1-2	CASSLREIGYTF	TGTGCCAGCAGTTTACGGGAGATAGGCTACACCTTC
TRBD1	TRBV18	few	14	TRBJ2-7	CASSQGTGRGEQYF	TGTGCCAGCTCACAGGGGACAGGGAGAGGCGAGCAGTACTTC
TRBD1	TRBV27	.	15	TRBJ2-7	CASSYQGTGGAEQYF	TGTGCCAGCAGCTACCAAGGGACAGGGGGAGCCGAGCAGTACTTC
TRBD1	TRBV7-2	.	15	TRBJ1-5	CASSLQDRSNQPQHF	TGTGCCAGCAGCTTACAGGACAGGAGCAATCAGCCCCAGCATTTT
.	TRBV10-3	once	15	TRBJ1-1	CAISESGVMNTEAFF	TGTGCCATCAGTGAGTCAGGGGTAATGAACACTGAAGCTTTCTTT
TRBD1	TRBV5-1	once	18	TRBJ2-2	CASSFSATGARNTGELFF	TGCGCCAGCAGCTTCTCCGCTACAGGGGCTAGGAACACCGGGGAGCTGTTTTTT
TRBD1	TRBV19	.	16	TRBJ2-3	CASSPTRTGGTDTQYF	TGTGCCAGTAGTCCGACCCGGACAGGGGGCACAGATACGCAGTATTTT
TRBD1	TRBV7-2	.	15	TRBJ2-2	CASSWDRGTTGELFF	TGTGCCAGCAGCTGGGACAGGGGGACTACCGGGGAGCTGTTTTTT
TRBD1	TRBV18	once	14	TRBJ2-7	CASSATGSSYEQYF	TGTGCCAGCTCGGCGACAGGGTCTTCCTACGAGCAGTACTTC
.	TRBV12-3/TRBV12-4	.	13	TRBJ1-5	CGSSQDNNQPQHF	TGTGGATCGTCACAGGACAACAATCAGCCCCAGCATTTT